This T cell receptor beta chain was recorded in a study of T-cell reconstitution after alpha-beta-depleted transplantation in children. Library preparation (for TCRbeta) was performed with unique molecular identifiers. TCRdb re-called the PCR reads with MiXCR, one entry per CDR3 protein. This sample has about 72,000 distinct CDR3 sequences, with about 7% found just once. This CDR3 contains 13 residues. The V and J ends lost 4 bases and 10 bases, in that order; junction bases with no gene match: 6. The chain recombines TRBV12-3 or TRBV12-4 with TRBJ1-5, with TRBD1 matching 8 bases. The input for sequencing was PBMCs from the stem cell graft donor, taken from the stem cell graft. The sequence was collected from a human donor who donated a stem cell graft to a child with acute lymphoblastic leukemia. CDR3 DNA: TGTGCCAGCAGTTCGGACAGGGCAGGACCCCAGCATTTT. Encoded protein: CASSSDRAGPQHF.